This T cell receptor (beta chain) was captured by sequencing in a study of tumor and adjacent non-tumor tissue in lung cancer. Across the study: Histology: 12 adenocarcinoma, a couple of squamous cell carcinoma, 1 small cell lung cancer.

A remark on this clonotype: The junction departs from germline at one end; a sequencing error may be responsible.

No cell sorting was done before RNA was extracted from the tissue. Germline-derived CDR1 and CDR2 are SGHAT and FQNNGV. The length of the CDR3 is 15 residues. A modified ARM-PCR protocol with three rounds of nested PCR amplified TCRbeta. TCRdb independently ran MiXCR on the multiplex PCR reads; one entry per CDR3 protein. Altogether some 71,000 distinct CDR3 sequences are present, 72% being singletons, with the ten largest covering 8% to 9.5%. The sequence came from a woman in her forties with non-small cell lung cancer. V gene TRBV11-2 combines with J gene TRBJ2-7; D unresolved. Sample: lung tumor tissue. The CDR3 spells CATRPSRPDSYEQYF. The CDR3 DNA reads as TGTGCCACCAGGCCATCACGACCTGATTCCTACGAGCAGTATTTC.